A selection of T cell receptor beta chains follows, all from one sample in a study of naive and memory T cell subsets. MiXCR, run by TCRdb on the UMI-ligation and nested PCR reads, gives a single entry per CDR3 protein. The table includes 99,000 or so distinct CDR3 sequences, about 14% detected once. Sequencing input: naive CD8+ T cells from blood. The origin of the receptors is a human donor in good health. The CDR3 runs from the conserved cysteine through the conserved F or W. A D gene is named only where the DNA matches it firmly. The size field is filled for only some rows; it gives once, few, many or a size class.

D	size	J	V	DNA	CDR3
.	few	TRBJ2-5	TRBV12-3/TRBV12-4	TGTGCCAGCAGACCCGGATTAGATGGCGGAGGTTTAAAGACCCAGTACTTC	CASRPGLDGGGLKTQYF
.	.	TRBJ2-2	TRBV5-5	TGTGCCAGCAGCTCGCCGGACAGATACACCGGGGAGCTGTTTTTT	CASSSPDRYTGELFF
TRBD2	.	TRBJ2-5	TRBV28	TGTGCCAGCAGGACGCCGGGACTAGCGGCCCAAGAGACCCAGTACTTC	CASRTPGLAAQETQYF
.	.	TRBJ2-5	TRBV12-3/TRBV12-4	TGTGCCAGCAGCTCCTGGGACAACCAAAAAGAGACCCAGTACTTC	CASSSWDNQKETQYF
TRBD2	few	TRBJ2-1	TRBV11-2	TGTGCCAGCAGCTTAGGGTCTAGCGGGAGGACCTACAATGAGCAGTTCTTC	CASSLGSSGRTYNEQFF
.	many	TRBJ1-1	TRBV12-3/TRBV12-4	TGTGCCAGCAGCTCGATTGGGAACACTGAAGCTTTCTTT	CASSSIGNTEAFF
.	few	TRBJ2-1	TRBV7-9	TGTGCCAGCAGCGGGGGTCAATCCTCCTACAATGAGCAGTTCTTC	CASSGGQSSYNEQFF
TRBD2	many	TRBJ2-1	TRBV29-1	TGCAGCGTTGTCAATAGCGGGAGGACCGGTGAGCAGTTCTTC	CSVVNSGRTGEQFF
.	.	TRBJ1-2	TRBV5-1	TGCGCCAGCAGCTTAGGGGTTAGCTATGGCTACACCTTC	CASSLGVSYGYTF
.	.	TRBJ2-7	TRBV7-6	TGTGCCAGCAGCTTGGGACTTGACAACTACGAGCAGTACTTC	CASSLGLDNYEQYF
.	.	TRBJ1-5	TRBV7-8	TGTGCCAGCAGCCCAGAAAGGGGATCGAGGCAGCCCCAGCATTTT	CASSPERGSRQPQHF
.	.	TRBJ2-1	TRBV2	TGTGCCAGCAGTGTCCAGTACAATGAGCAGTTCTTC	CASSVQYNEQFF
TRBD2	.	TRBJ2-3	TRBV27	TGTGCCAGCAGTTTATCGTCTAGCGGGATCCCAGATACGCAGTATTTT	CASSLSSSGIPDTQYF
TRBD2	few	TRBJ2-2	TRBV9	TGTGCCAGCAGCGTTGGCGGGAGAGCGAACACCGGGGAGCTGTTTTTT	CASSVGGRANTGELFF
TRBD1	few	TRBJ2-5	TRBV29-1	TGCAGCGCTCCCGGGACAGGGGGAGTAGAAGAGACCCAGTACTTC	CSAPGTGGVEETQYF
TRBD2	few	TRBJ2-3	TRBV13	TGTGCCAGCAGCTTGGCGGGGGGGCCTTCCGCAGATACGCAGTATTTT	CASSLAGGPSADTQYF
.	few	TRBJ1-4	TRBV27	TGTGCCAGCGGGGACAACCTCGGGGAAAAACTGTTTTTT	CASGDNLGEKLFF
.	.	TRBJ1-1	TRBV27	TGTGCCAGCAGTTTCTTTGGGGGGGCCGAAGCTTTCTTT	CASSFFGGAEAFF
TRBD2	many	TRBJ2-1	TRBV27	TGTGCCAGCAGTTTACTAGCGGGAGAAGATGAGCAGTTCTTC	CASSLLAGEDEQFF
.	few	TRBJ1-5	TRBV28	TGTGCCAGCTATCGCCGGACAGAGAATCAGCCCCAGCATTTT	CASYRRTENQPQHF
TRBD1	.	TRBJ2-7	TRBV13	TGTGCCAGCAGCCAGGGACAGGGTTTGTACGAGCAGTACTTC	CASSQGQGLYEQYF
TRBD2	many	TRBJ2-7	TRBV2	TGTGCCAGCAGTGATCAAACTAGCGGGAGCTCCTACGAGCAGTACTTC	CASSDQTSGSSYEQYF
TRBD2	many	TRBJ2-1	TRBV12-3/TRBV12-4	TGTGCCAGCAGCCCGGGACTAGCGGGGCCCAATGAGCAGTTCTTC	CASSPGLAGPNEQFF
.	.	TRBJ2-3	TRBV7-9	TGTGCCAGCAGCCCACGAGGGGAAGATACGCAGTATTTT	CASSPRGEDTQYF